The entry that follows covers one T cell receptor beta chain sequence. Its cognate antigen is unknown. This sample was taken from a study of siplizumab effects on memory and regulatory T cells. V shed 4 bases and J shed 0 bases, with 16 bases lying between them. Germline-derived CDR1 and CDR2 are WNHNN and SYGVQD (reference sequence). CDR3 length: 16 amino acids. Study-wide results and limits: Naive T cells, seemingly more diverse than memory cells, seemed major alloresponse contributors.

Assay used: immunoSEQ multiplex PCR; TCRdb lists only in-frame clones, some missing. The table has 70,000 to 95,000 clones, just under 90% seen once. The V and J genes are TRBV10-1 and TRBJ2-7; the D gene is possibly TRBD1 (6 bases). This clonotype was obtained from a human donor in good health. Input material: CD4+ T cells sorted from blood. CDR3: CASSAISRGPSYEQYF. The CDR3 nucleotides read TGCGCCAGCAGTGCGATATCCAGGGGCCCCTCCTACGAGCAGTACTTC.